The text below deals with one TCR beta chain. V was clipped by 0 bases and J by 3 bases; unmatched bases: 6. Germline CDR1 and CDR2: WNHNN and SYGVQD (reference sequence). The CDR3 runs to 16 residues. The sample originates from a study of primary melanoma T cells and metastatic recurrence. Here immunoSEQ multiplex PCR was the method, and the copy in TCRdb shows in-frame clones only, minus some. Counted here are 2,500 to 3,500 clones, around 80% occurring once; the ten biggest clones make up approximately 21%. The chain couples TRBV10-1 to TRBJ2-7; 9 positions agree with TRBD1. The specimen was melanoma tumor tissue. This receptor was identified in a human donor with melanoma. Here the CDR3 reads CASSESITGQGYEQYF. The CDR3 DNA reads TGCGCCAGCAGTGAGTCGATTACGGGACAGGGCTACGAGCAGTACTTC.